Sequencing of this T cell receptor (beta chain) was carried out in a study of blood T cell repertoires in COVID-19. Study-wide context: COVID-19 samples from acute and convalescent phases originated in the United States, Italy and Spain.

Repertoires were generated with immunoSEQ multiplex PCR, while TCRdb's copy carries only in-frame clones and drops some. The top ten hold about a tenth of the sample, which has some 60,000 clones, roughly 84% seen once. There are 14 residues in the CDR3. Losses at the gene ends were 6 bases for V and 5 bases for J; bases not matched to a gene: 6. CDR1 MNHEY and CDR2 SMNVEV come from the germline V gene (reference sequence). The rearrangement links TRBV27 to TRBJ2-5; 10 bases are shared with TRBD1. This sequence was found in a man between 45 and 60 years old with COVID-19, enrolled during active disease. The sequencing input was peripheral blood. This CDR3 is CASRETGGWETQYF. The CDR3, as DNA: TGTGCCAGCAGGGAGACAGGGGGCTGGGAGACCCAGTACTTC.